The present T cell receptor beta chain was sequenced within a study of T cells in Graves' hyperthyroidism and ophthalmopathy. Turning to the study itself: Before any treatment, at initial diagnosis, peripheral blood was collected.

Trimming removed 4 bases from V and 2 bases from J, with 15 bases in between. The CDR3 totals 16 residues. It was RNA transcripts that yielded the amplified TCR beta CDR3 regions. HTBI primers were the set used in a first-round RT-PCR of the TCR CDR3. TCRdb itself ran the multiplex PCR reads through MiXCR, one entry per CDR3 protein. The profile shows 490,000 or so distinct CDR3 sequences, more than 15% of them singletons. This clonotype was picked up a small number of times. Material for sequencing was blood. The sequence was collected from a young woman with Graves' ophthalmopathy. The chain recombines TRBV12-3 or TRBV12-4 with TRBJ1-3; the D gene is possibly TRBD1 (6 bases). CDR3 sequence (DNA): TGTGCCAGCAGTTCTCCGGGGGCCAGGCCTGGAAACACCATATATTTT. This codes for CASSSPGARPGNTIYF.